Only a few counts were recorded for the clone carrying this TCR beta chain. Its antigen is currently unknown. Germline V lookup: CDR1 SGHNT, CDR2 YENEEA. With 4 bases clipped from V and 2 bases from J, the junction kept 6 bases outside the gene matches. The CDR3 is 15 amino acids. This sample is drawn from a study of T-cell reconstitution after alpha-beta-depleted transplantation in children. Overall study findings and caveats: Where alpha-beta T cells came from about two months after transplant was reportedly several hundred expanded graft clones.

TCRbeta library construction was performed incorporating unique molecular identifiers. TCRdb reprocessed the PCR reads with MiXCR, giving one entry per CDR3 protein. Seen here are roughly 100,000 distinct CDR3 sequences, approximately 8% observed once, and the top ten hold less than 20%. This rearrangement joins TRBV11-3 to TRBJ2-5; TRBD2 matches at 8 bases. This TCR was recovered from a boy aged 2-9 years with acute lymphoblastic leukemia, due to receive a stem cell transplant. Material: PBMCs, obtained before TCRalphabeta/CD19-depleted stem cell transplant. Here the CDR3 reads CASSSRASGQETQYF. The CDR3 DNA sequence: TGTGCCAGCAGCTCACGGGCTAGCGGGCAAGAGACCCAGTACTTC.